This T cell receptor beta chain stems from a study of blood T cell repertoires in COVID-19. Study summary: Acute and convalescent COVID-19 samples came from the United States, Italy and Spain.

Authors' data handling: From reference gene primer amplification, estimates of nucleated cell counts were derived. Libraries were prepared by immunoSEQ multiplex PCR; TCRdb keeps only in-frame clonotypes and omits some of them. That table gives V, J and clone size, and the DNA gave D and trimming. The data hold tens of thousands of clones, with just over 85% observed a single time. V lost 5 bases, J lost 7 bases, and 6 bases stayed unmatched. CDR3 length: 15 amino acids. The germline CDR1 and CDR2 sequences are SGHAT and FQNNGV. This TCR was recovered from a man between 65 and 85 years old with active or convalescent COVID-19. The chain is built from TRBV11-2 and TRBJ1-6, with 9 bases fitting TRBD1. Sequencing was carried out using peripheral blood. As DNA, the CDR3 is TGTGCCAGCAGCGCAACCGGGACAGGGAATTCACCCCTCCACTTT. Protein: CASSATGTGNSPLHF.